This T cell receptor beta chain stems from a study of cytotoxic CD8 clonotypes in ibrutinib-treated CLL. The length of the CDR3 is 15 residues. The junction had 8 bases not matched to a gene; V was cut back by 2 bases and J by 5 bases. Germline CDR1 is WNHNN and CDR2 is SYGVQD (reference sequence). This clone occurred many times. Sequenced by immunoSEQ multiplex PCR; TCRdb stores in-frame clones only, minus some. The sample consists of about 92,000 clones, approximately 80% of them appearing once. This chain connects TRBV10-1 to TRBJ2-7; 8 bases line up with TRBD2. The clonotype comes from a human donor with chronic lymphocytic leukemia. The material sequenced was PBMCs, taken after 24 months of ibrutinib treatment. CDR3 sequence (DNA): TGCGCCAGCAGTGAGATGGGCGGGAGGATAAACGAGCAGTACTTC. Translation: CASSEMGGRINEQYF.